Here is one T cell receptor delta chain with its context. Antigen: not known. A far larger clone lies a single base away; this is likely a read error. The sample carries other DNA sequences with the same CDR3. The source of the sample is a study of Vδ1+ human thymocytes. General study findings and limits: The authors advised highly purified populations and single-cell validation. Highly polyclonal TRG and TRD repertoires with Gaussian CDR3 length distributions appeared in thymus. Unlike peripheral blood Vdelta1+ controls, thymic delta-chain sequences included around 18% Vdelta2 and few Vdelta3.

Alphabeta T cells were depleted, then CD3+ Vdelta1+ Vdelta2- thymocytes were FACS-sorted. Sorted Vdelta1+ thymocytes were roughly 98% to 99.6% pure. This CDR3 has 15 residues. The germline gives CDR1 GEAIGNYY, CDR2 EKD. V was cut by 7 bases and J by 3 bases, with 17 bases left in between. Sequences come from RNA converted to cDNA by reverse transcription. CDR3 amplicons came from multiplex PCR with pooled V-gene forward and constant-region reverse primers. TCRdb repeated clone calling on the multiplex PCR reads with CATT. The table shows about 27,000 delta-chain clones, with approximately 32% occurring only once.

The origin of this receptor is a boy under two years old who had congenital heart surgery. The specimen was Vdelta1+ gamma-delta thymocytes from the thymus. The subset denotes: FACS-sorted CD3+ TCRalphabeta- TCRVdelta1+ TCRVdelta2- thymocytes. This rearrangement joins TRDV2 to TRDJ2, with D tentatively TRDD1 (6 bases). CDR3: CACPGGEILTAQLFF. CDR3 in DNA: TGTGCCTGCCCTGGCGGGGAAATACTGACAGCACAACTCTTCTTT.